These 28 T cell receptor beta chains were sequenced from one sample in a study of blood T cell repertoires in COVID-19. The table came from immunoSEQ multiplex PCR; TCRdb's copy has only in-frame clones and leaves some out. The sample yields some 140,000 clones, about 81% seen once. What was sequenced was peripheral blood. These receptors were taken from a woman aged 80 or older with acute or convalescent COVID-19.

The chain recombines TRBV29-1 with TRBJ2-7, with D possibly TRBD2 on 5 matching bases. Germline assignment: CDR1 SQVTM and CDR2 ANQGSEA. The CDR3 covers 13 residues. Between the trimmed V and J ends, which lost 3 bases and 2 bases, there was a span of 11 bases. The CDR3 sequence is CSVEEVATYEQYF. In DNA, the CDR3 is TGCAGCGTTGAGGAGGTTGCCACCTACGAGCAGTACTTC.

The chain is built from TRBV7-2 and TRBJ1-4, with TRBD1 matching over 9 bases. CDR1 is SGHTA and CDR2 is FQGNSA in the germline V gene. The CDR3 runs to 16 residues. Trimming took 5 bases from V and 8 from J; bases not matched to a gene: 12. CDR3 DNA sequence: TGTGCCAGCAGCGTACAAGGTGGGACAGGGAGGGAAAAACTGTTTTTT. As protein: CASSVQGGTGREKLFF.

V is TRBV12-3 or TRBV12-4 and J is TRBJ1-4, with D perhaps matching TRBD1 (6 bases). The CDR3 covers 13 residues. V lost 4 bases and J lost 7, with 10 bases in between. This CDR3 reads CASSSGVPEKLFF. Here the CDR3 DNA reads TGTGCCAGCAGTTCAGGGGTTCCTGAAAAACTGTTTTTT.

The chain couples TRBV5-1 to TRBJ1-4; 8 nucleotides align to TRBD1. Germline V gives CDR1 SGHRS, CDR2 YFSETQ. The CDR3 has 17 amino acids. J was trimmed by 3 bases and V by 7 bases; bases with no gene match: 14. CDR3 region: CASFKRTGSSSNEKLFF. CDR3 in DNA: TGCGCCAGCTTCAAACGGACAGGGTCCTCATCTAATGAAAAACTGTTTTTT.

CDR3 nucleotides: TGTGCCAGCCGATTAGCGGGGGGGAATAACATTCAGTACTTC. Translated, it gives CASRLAGGNNIQYF. The genes are TRBV6-5 and TRBJ2-4; 11 bases agree with TRBD2. Germline V gives CDR1 MNHEY, CDR2 SVGAGI. The CDR3 contains 14 residues. V was pared by 8 bases and J by 7 bases, with 7 bases of the junction left unmatched.

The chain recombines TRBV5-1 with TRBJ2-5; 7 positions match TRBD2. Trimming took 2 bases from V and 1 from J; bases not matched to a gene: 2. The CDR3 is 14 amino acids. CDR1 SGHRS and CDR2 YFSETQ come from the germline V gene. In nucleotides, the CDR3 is TGCGCCAGCAGCTTCGGACTAGGCCAAGAGACCCAGTACTTC. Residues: CASSFGLGQETQYF.

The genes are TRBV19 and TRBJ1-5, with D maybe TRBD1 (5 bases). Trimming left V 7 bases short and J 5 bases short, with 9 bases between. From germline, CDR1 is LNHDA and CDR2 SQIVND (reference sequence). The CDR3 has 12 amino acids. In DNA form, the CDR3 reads TGTGCCAGTAAGGGGCAGTATCAGCCCCAGCATTTT. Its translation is CASKGQYQPQHF.

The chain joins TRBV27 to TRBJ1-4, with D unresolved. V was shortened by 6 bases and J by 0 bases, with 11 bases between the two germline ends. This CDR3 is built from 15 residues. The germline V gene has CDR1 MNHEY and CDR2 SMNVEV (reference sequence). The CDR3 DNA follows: TGTGCCAGCAGGGCGCAGCGAACAACTAATGAAAAACTGTTTTTT. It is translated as CASRAQRTTNEKLFF.

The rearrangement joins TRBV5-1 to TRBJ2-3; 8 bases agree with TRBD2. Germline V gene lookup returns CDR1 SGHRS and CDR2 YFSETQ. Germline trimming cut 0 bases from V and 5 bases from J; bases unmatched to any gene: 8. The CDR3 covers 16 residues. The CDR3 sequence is CASSLGSGSRIDTQYF. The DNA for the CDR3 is TGCGCCAGCAGCTTGGGGAGCGGGAGTAGGATAGATACGCAGTATTTT.

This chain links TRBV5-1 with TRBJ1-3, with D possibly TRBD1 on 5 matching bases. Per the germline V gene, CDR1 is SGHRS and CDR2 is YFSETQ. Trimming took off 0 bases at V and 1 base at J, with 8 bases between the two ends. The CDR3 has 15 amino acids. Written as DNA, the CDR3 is TGCGCCAGCAGCTTGGAGGGGACTTCTGGAAACACCATATATTTT. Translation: CASSLEGTSGNTIYF.

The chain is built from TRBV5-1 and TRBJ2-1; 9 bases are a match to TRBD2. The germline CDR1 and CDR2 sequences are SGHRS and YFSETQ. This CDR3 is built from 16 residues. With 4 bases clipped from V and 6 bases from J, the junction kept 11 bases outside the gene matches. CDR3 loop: CASSPAAGGVGNEQFF. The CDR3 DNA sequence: TGCGCCAGCAGCCCGGCGGCGGGGGGGGTTGGCAATGAGCAGTTCTTC.

In nucleotides, the CDR3 is TGTGCCAGTAGAGGACAGGGTAGGACGGAGACGTACTTC. Its translation is CASRGQGRTETYF. This chain connects TRBV19 to TRBJ2-7, with 8 bases matching TRBD1. CDR3 size: 13 residues. In germline, CDR1 is LNHDA, CDR2 SQIVND (reference sequence). The V and J ends lost 6 bases and 12 bases, in that order; junction bases with no gene match: 13.

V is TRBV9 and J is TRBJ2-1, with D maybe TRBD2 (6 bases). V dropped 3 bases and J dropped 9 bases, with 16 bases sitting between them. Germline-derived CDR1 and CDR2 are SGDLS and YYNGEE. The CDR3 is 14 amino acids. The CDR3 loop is CASSAYPQAGEQFF. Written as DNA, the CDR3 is TGTGCCAGCAGCGCCTACCCTCAAGCGGGTGAGCAGTTCTTC.

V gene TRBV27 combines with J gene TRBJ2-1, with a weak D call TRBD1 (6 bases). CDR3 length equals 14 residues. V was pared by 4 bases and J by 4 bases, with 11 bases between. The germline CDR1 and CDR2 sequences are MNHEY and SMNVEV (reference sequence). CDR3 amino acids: CASSSQGQYNEQFF. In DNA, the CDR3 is TGTGCCAGCAGTTCACAGGGCCAATACAATGAGCAGTTCTTC.

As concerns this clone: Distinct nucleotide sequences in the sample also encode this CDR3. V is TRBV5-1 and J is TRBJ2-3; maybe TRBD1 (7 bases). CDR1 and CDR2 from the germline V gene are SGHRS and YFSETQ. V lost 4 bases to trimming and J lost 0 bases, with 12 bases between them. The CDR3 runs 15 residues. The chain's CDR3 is CASSLRGASTDTQYF. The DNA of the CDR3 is TGCGCCAGCAGCCTCAGGGGGGCCAGCACAGATACGCAGTATTTT.

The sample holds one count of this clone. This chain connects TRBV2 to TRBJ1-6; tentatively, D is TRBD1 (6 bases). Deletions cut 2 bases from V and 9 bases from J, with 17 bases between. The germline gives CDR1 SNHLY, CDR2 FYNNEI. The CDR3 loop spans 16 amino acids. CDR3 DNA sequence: TGTGCCAGCAGTGAATCTCGCCAGGGGAACAGTTCACCCCTCCACTTT. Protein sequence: CASSESRQGNSSPLHF.

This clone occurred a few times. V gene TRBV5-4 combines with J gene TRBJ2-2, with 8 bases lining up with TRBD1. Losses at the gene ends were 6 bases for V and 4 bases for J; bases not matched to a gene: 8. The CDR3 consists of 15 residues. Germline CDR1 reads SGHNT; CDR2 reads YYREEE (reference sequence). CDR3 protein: CASTQDRVVTGELFF. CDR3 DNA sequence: TGTGCCAGCACCCAGGACAGGGTTGTCACCGGGGAGCTGTTTTTT.

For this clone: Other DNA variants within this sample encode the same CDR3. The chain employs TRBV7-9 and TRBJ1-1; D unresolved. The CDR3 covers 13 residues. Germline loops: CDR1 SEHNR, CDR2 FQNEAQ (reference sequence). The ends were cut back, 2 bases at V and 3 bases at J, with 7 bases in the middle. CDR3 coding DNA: TGTGCCAGCAGCTTAACAGTGGACACTGAAGCTTTCTTT. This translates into CASSLTVDTEAFF. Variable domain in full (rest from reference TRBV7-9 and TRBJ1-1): DTGVSQNPRHKITKRGQNVTFRCDPISEHNRLYWYRQTLGQGPEFLTYFQNEAQLEKSRLLSDRFSAERPKGSFSTLEIQRTEQGDSAMYLCASSLTVDTEAFFGQGTRLTVV.

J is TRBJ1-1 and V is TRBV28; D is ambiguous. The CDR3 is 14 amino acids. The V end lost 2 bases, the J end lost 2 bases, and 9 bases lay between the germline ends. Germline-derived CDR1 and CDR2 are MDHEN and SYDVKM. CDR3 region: CASSLGRQNTEAFF. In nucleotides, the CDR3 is TGTGCCAGCAGTTTAGGCCGACAAAACACTGAAGCTTTCTTT.

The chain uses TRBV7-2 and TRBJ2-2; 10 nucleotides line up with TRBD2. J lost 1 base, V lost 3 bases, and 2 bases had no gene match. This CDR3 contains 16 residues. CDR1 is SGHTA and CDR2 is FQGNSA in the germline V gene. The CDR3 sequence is CASSFRTSGNTGELFF. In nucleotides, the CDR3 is TGTGCCAGCAGCTTCCGGACTAGCGGGAACACCGGGGAGCTGTTTTTT. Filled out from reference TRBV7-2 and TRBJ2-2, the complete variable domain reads GAGVSQSPSNKVTEKGKDVELRCDPISGHTALYWYRQSLGQGLEFLIYFQGNSAPDKSGLPSDRFSAERTGGSVSTLTIQRTQQEDSAVYLCASSFRTSGNTGELFFGEGSRLTVL.

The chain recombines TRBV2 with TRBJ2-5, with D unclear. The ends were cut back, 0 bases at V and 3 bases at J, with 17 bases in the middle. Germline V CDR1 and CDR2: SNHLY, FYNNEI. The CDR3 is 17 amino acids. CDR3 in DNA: TGTGCCAGCAGTGAAGCGAGTGGTGACATTATTGAAGAGACCCAGTACTTC. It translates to CASSEASGDIIEETQYF.

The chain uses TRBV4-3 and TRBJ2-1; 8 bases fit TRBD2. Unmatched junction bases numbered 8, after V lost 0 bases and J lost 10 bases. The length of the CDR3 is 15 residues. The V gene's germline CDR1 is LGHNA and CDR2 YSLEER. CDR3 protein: CASSQDPAGEREQFF. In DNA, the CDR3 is TGCGCCAGCAGCCAAGATCCAGCGGGAGAGCGGGAGCAGTTCTTC.

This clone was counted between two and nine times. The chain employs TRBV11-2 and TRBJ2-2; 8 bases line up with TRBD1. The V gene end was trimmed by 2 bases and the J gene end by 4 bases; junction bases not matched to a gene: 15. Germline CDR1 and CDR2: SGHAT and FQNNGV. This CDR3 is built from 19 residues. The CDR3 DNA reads TGTGCCAGCAGCTTACATTTCCCCGGAACAGGGGGTCTCACCGGGGAGCTGTTTTTT. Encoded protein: CASSLHFPGTGGLTGELFF.

CDR3 sequence (DNA): TGTGCCAGCAGCTATACAGGGGTTTTAGGCTACACCTTC. Translated: CASSYTGVLGYTF. The rearrangement uses TRBV7-9 and TRBJ1-2; 7 bases fit TRBD1. CDR3 length: 13 residues. Per germline, CDR1 SEHNR and CDR2 FQNEAQ (reference sequence). Trimming removed 4 bases from V and 8 bases from J; junction bases left unmatched: 7. Together with reference TRBV7-9 and TRBJ1-2, the CDR3 gives the full variable domain: DTGVSQNPRHKITKRGQNVTFRCDPISEHNRLYWYRQTLGQGPEFLTYFQNEAQLEKSRLLSDRFSAERPKGSFSTLEIQRTEQGDSAMYLCASSYTGVLGYTFGSGTRLTVV.

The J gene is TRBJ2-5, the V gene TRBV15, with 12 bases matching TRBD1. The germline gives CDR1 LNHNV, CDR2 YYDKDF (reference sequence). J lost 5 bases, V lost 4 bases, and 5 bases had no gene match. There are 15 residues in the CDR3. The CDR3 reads CATSNGDRGRETQYF. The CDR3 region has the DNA TGTGCCACCAGCAATGGGGACAGGGGGCGGGAGACCCAGTACTTC.

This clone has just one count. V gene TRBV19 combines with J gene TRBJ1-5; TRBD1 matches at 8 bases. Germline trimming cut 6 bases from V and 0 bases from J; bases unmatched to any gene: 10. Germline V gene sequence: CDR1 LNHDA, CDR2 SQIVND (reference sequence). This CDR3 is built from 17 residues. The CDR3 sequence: CASSPPGTGLSNQPQHF. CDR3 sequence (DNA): TGTGCCAGTAGCCCGCCCGGGACAGGTCTTAGCAATCAGCCCCAGCATTTT. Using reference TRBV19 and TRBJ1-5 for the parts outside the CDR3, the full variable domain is DGGITQSPKYLFRKEGQNVTLSCEQNLNHDAMYWYRQDPGQGLRLIYYSQIVNDFQKGDIAEGYSVSREKKESFPLTVTSAQKNPTAFYLCASSPPGTGLSNQPQHFGDGTRLSIL.

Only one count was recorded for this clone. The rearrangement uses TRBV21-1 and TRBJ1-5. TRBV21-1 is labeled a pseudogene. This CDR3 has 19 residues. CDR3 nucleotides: TGTGCCAGCAGCAAACTTACCACCCTCTATAATAAAAACAATCAGCCCCAGCATTTT. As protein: CASSKLTTLYNKNNQPQHF.

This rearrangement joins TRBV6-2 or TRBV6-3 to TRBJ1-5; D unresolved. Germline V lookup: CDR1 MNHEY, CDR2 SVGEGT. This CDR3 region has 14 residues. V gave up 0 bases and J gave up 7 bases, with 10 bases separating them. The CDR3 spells CASSYSNSRQPQHF. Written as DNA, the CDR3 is TGTGCCAGCAGTTACTCGAATTCTAGACAGCCCCAGCATTTT.